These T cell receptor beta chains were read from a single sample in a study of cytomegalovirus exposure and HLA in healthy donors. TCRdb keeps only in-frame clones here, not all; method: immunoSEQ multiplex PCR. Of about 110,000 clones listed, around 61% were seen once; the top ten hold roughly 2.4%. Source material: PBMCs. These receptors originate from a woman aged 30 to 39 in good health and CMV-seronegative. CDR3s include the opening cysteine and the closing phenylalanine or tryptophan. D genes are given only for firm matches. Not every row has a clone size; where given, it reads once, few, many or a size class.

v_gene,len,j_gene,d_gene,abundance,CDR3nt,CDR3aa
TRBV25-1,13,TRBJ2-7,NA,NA,TGTGCCAGCAGTGAATATAACAGCTACGAGCAGTACTTC,CASSEYNSYEQYF
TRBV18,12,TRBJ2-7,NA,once,TGTGCCAGCTCACCGCAGGACTACGAGCAGTACTTC,CASSPQDYEQYF
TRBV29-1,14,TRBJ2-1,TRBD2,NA,TGCAGCGTTGGGAGCGGGAGATCGTGGAATGAGCAGTTCTTC,CSVGSGRSWNEQFF
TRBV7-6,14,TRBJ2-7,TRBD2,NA,TGTGCCAGCAGCTTAGGGGACTATTTCTACGAGCAGTACTTC,CASSLGDYFYEQYF
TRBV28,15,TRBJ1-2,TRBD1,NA,TGTGCCAGCAGTTGGGGGACAGGAGTTAACTATGGCTACACCTTC,CASSWGTGVNYGYTF
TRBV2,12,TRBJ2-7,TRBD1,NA,TGTGCCAGCAGTGAAGGGACAGGGAGGCAGTACTTC,CASSEGTGRQYF
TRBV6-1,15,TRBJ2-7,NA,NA,TGTGCCAGCAGTGAAAACCGAGCGGACGAATACGAGCAGTACTTC,CASSENRADEYEQYF
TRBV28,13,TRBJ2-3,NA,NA,TGTGCCAGCAGTTCGACAGCCTCCAAGACGCAGTATTTT,CASSSTASKTQYF
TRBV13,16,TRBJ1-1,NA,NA,TGTGCCAGCAGCCCCCTGGGTGGGGGGGGAGGCACTGAAGCTTTCTTT,CASSPLGGGGGTEAFF
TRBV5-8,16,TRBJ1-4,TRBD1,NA,TGTGCCAGCAGCTTGGCCTCCAGGACAGGGGGTGAAAAACTGTTTTTT,CASSLASRTGGEKLFF
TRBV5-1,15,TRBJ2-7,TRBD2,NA,TGCGCCAGCAGCTTCCAAGCGGGAGGACTGTACGAGCAGTACTTC,CASSFQAGGLYEQYF
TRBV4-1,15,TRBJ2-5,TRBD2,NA,TGCGCCAGCAGCCAGGCTAGCGGGGACCAAGAGACCCAGTACTTC,CASSQASGDQETQYF
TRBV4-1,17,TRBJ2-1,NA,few,TGCGCCAGCAGCCCCAGACCGGGGGAAATCTCCTACAATGAGCAGTTCTTC,CASSPRPGEISYNEQFF
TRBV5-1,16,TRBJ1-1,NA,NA,TGCGCCAGCAGCTCAACCAGACAGGAGTCGAACACTGAAGCTTTCTTT,CASSSTRQESNTEAFF
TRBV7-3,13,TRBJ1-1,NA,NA,TGTGCCAGCAGCGCCACAGGGAACACTGAAGCTTTCTTT,CASSATGNTEAFF
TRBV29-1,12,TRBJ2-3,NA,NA,TGCAGCGGAGGGGGAGGGAGAGATACGCAGTATTTT,CSGGGGRDTQYF
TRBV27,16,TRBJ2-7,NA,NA,TGTGCCAGCAGTTTAGGCACCCCGGGGGGCAACTACGAGCAGTACTTC,CASSLGTPGGNYEQYF
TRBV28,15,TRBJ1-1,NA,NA,TGTGCCAGCAGTTTATCCGGACAGTCGATGTGGGAAGCTTTCTTT,CASSLSGQSMWEAFF
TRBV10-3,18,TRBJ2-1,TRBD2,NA,TGTGCCATCAGTGAGTCGAATGTTCTAGCGGTTACTAACAATGAGCAGTTCTTC,CAISESNVLAVTNNEQFF
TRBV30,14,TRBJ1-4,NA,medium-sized,TGTGCCTGGGATATGACAGAAACTAATGAAAAACTGTTTTTT,CAWDMTETNEKLFF
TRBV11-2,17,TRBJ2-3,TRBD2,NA,TGTGCCAGCAGCTTAGGGACTAGCGGGATTACCACAGATACGCAGTATTTT,CASSLGTSGITTDTQYF
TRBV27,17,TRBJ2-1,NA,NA,TGTGCCAGCAGTTTATCGACCAGCCTAGCCACTTACAATGAGCAGTTCTTC,CASSLSTSLATYNEQFF
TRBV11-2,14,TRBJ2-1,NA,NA,TGTGCCAGCAGCCCCCGGGGACTGTTTAATGAGCAGTTCTTC,CASSPRGLFNEQFF
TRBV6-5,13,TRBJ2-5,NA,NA,TGTGCCAGCAGTTATAAGCACCAAGAGACCCAGTACTTC,CASSYKHQETQYF
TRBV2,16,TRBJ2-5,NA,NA,TGTGCCAGCAGTGACTTAACAGGGTCGGGAGGAGAGACCCAGTACTTC,CASSDLTGSGGETQYF
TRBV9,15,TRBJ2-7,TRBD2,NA,TGTGCCAGCAGCGTAGGGCTAGCGGGGAACTACGAGCAGTACTTC,CASSVGLAGNYEQYF